The rows below give T cell receptor beta chains drawn from one sample of a study of T cell changes during pregnancy in multiple sclerosis. Repertoires were generated with immunoSEQ multiplex PCR, while TCRdb's copy carries only in-frame clones and drops some. The data show roughly 89,000 clones, approximately 95% seen once. This specimen was peripheral blood, taken in the first trimester of pregnancy. Every receptor here comes from a female donor with multiple sclerosis, enrolled in a pregnancy study. The CDR3 runs from the conserved cysteine through the conserved F or W.

j_gene | v_gene | CDR3aa
TRBJ2-5 | TRBV7-9 | CASSESSGGFETQYF
TRBJ1-2 | TRBV5-1 | CASSTGQGNFYGYTF
TRBJ2-1 | TRBV29-1 | CSVSGGGWNEQFF
TRBJ2-2 | TRBV2 | CASSEGGLANGELFF
TRBJ1-1 | TRBV13 | CASSFQNTEAFF
TRBJ1-3 | TRBV2 | CASSEAGRGNTIYF
TRBJ2-7 | TRBV5-6 | CASSLGVGEQYF
TRBJ2-5 | TRBV7-7 | CASSSPTGTGGETQYF
TRBJ1-6 | TRBV7-2 | CASSSDFRGKLDNSPLHF
TRBJ1-5 | TRBV5-5 | CASSFGQANQPQHF
TRBJ2-7 | TRBV4-1 | CASSQDPGGGGAYEQYF
TRBJ2-1 | TRBV9 | CASSVGGQSYNEQFF
TRBJ1-2 | TRBV29-1 | CSVGRVGANYGYTF
TRBJ2-5 | TRBV10-3 | CANWPIRGTSAETQYF
TRBJ2-1 | TRBV29-1 | CSVSPTYNEQFF
TRBJ1-3 | TRBV28 | CASSLSDRGGGNTIYF
TRBJ1-4 | TRBV6-1 | CASHSGAGREKLFF
TRBJ1-4 | TRBV5-4 | CASSPKTGGNEKLFF
TRBJ1-5 | TRBV6-1 | CASSEANGSNQPQHF
TRBJ1-5 | TRBV5-5 | CASSSLVQASSNQPQHF
TRBJ2-7 | TRBV7-2 | CASSPNSGGAGFEQYF
TRBJ1-1 | TRBV27 | CASIRVILGNTEAFF
TRBJ2-4 | TRBV2 | CASNGDRRLAKNIQYF
TRBJ2-7 | TRBV7-9 | CASSPPGESSYEQYF
TRBJ2-3 | TRBV5-4 | CASTRGGADTQYF
TRBJ1-1 | TRBV5-4 | CASSPGGWNTEAFF
TRBJ2-1 | TRBV5-1 | CASSLTSGAYNEQFF
TRBJ2-7 | TRBV5-1 | CASSLYPGDNSYEQYF
TRBJ2-1 | TRBV5-8 | CASSLSGGGVYNEQFF
TRBJ1-1 | TRBV29-1 | CSSGMNTEAFF
TRBJ1-4 | TRBV19 | CASRPPNQGRGLFF
TRBJ1-5 | TRBV2 | CASSGQGGNQPQHF
TRBJ2-5 | TRBV7-9 | CASSLARQGTQETQYF
TRBJ2-1 | TRBV5-1 | CASSLGGEYNEQFF
TRBJ2-1 | TRBV27 | CASSPGGATNEQFF
TRBJ2-3 | TRBV7-8 | CASPTGHSTDTQYF
TRBJ2-6 | TRBV7-9 | CASSSTETGANVLTF
TRBJ2-7 | TRBV5-6 | CASSSGWRTAGEQYF
TRBJ2-7 | TRBV18 | CASSPGESSYEQYF
TRBJ2-7 | TRBV5-4 | CASSVTGGYEQYF
TRBJ2-1 | TRBV4-1 | CASSQEGLAHEQFF
TRBJ1-6 | TRBV27 | CASSTHGQGGSPLHF
TRBJ2-7 | TRBV9 | CASSVGFSLTYEQYF
TRBJ1-5 | TRBV7-2 | CASSLVGVRYSNQPQHF
TRBJ1-1 | TRBV27 | CASNPSRTPMNTEAFF